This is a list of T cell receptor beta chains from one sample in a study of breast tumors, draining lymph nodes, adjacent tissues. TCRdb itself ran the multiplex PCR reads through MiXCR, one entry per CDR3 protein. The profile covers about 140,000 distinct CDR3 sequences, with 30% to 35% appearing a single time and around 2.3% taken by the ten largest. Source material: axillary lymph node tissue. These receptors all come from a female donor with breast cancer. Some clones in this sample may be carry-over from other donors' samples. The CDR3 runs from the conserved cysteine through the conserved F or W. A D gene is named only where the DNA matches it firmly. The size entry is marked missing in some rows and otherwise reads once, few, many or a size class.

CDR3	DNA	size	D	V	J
CASSLGPGTGDYEQYF	TGTGCCAGCAGCTTAGGCCCCGGGACAGGGGACTACGAGCAGTACTTC	.	TRBD1	TRBV11-2	TRBJ2-7
CASSVGLSKETQYF	TGTGCCAGCAGCGTAGGACTTAGCAAGGAGACCCAGTACTTC	.	.	TRBV9	TRBJ2-5
CSATSGGISYNEQFF	TGCAGTGCTACTAGCGGGGGGATCTCCTACAATGAGCAGTTCTTC	many	TRBD2	TRBV20-1	TRBJ2-1
CASSSEKGGRNTEAFF	TGTGCCAGCAGTTCCGAAAAAGGGGGCAGAAACACTGAAGCTTTCTTT	few	TRBD1	TRBV12-3/TRBV12-4	TRBJ1-1
CASSQDSLAGVHNEQFF	TGCGCCAGCAGCCAAGATTCCCTAGCGGGGGTTCACAATGAGCAGTTCTTC	once	TRBD2	TRBV4-3	TRBJ2-1
CASSPVGDTQYF	TGTGCCAGCTCACCAGTGGGAGATACGCAGTATTTT	many	.	TRBV18	TRBJ2-3
CASSVGQGMGEQFF	TGCGCCAGCAGCGTGGGACAGGGAATGGGTGAGCAGTTCTTC	few	TRBD1	TRBV5-1	TRBJ2-1
CASSQGLAKNIQYF	TGTGCCAGCAGCCAAGGGTTAGCCAAAAACATTCAGTACTTC	few	.	TRBV6-6	TRBJ2-4
CASTIYPPGSEAFF	TGTGCCAGCACCATATATCCCCCAGGGAGTGAAGCTTTCTTT	.	.	TRBV7-9	TRBJ1-1
CASSRGADNNYGYPF	TGTGCCAGCAGCCGAGGGGCAGATAATAACTATGGCTACCCCTTC	many	.	TRBV7-9	TRBJ1-2
CASSHGQAGTGELFF	TGTGCCAGCAGCCACGGACAGGCGGGCACCGGGGAGCTGTTTTTT	many	TRBD1	TRBV7-6	TRBJ2-2
CASRPSTRREQFF	TGTGCCAGCAGACCCTCGACTAGACGTGAGCAGTTCTTC	many	.	TRBV6-2/TRBV6-3	TRBJ2-1
CASSSRTSGGSGELFF	TGTGCCAGCAGCAGTAGGACTAGCGGGGGTTCCGGGGAGCTGTTTTTT	many	TRBD2	TRBV7-8	TRBJ2-2
CASSALAGSEETQYF	TGCGCCAGCAGCGCACTAGCGGGGAGCGAGGAGACCCAGTACTTC	many	TRBD2	TRBV5-1	TRBJ2-5
CASSPEGEGQNTEPFF	TGTGCCAGCAGCCCGGAGGGTGAGGGCCAGAACACTGAACCTTTCTTT	few	.	TRBV7-9	TRBJ1-1
CASRDSSGSRNTIYF	TGTGCCAGCAGGGACAGTAGTGGCTCGAGAAACACCATATATTTT	many	.	TRBV6-5	TRBJ1-3
CAISESELSGYTF	TGTGCCATCAGTGAGTCGGAACTCTCTGGCTACACCTTC	many	.	TRBV10-3	TRBJ1-2
CASSRTGGLSGNTIYF	TGTGCCAGCAGTAGAACAGGGGGCCTCTCTGGAAACACCATATATTTT	.	TRBD1	TRBV2	TRBJ1-3
CASSPGRGGRETQYF	TGTGCCAGCAGCCCGGGGCGGGGGGGCAGGGAGACCCAGTACTTC	many	TRBD2	TRBV27	TRBJ2-5
CASSLGSIGGTQCF	TGTGCTAGCAGCTTAGGTAGTATAGGAGGTACGCAGTGTTTT	.	.	TRBV7-7	TRBJ2-3
CSARDGVVGYGYTF	TGCAGTGCTAGGGATGGGGTTGTTGGCTATGGCTACACCTTC	many	.	TRBV20-1	TRBJ1-2
CASSFGAGFSADTQYF	TGCGCCAGCAGCTTCGGCGCAGGGTTTTCAGCAGATACGCAGTATTTT	many	.	TRBV5-1	TRBJ2-3
CASSPTGSYSYEQYF	TGTGCCAGCAGCCCGACAGGTTCTTACTCCTACGAGCAGTACTTC	many	.	TRBV5-5	TRBJ2-7
CASSLLAGSHETQYF	TGCGCCAGCAGCTTGCTAGCGGGGAGCCACGAGACCCAGTACTTC	.	TRBD2	TRBV5-1	TRBJ2-5
CACSQRLANHGYTF	TGTGCCTGCAGCCAAAGATTAGCTAACCATGGCTACACCTTC	.	.	TRBV7-2	TRBJ1-2
CASSFVLAGTELFF	TGTGCCAGCAGCTTTGTGCTAGCGGGGACGGAGCTGTTTTTT	many	TRBD2	TRBV7-9	TRBJ2-2
CASSRTGQFSGNTIYF	TGTGCCAGTAGTAGAACCGGACAGTTCTCTGGAAACACCATATATTTT	many	.	TRBV19	TRBJ1-3
CASSIGAGGGHGQPQHF	TGTGCCAGTAGTATTGGGGCCGGGGGGGGGCACGGTCAGCCCCAGCATTTT	many	.	TRBV19	TRBJ1-5
CASSQGFLGNQPQHF	TGTGCCAGCAGTCAGGGATTTCTGGGCAATCAGCCCCAGCATTTT	few	.	TRBV6-2/TRBV6-3	TRBJ1-5
CATSETGTGGEKLFF	TGTGCCACCAGTGAAACCGGGACAGGAGGAGAAAAACTGTTTTTT	many	TRBD1	TRBV24-1	TRBJ1-4
CASSYPGQVSYEQYF	TGTGCCAGCAGTTACCCGGGACAGGTCTCCTATGAGCAGTACTTC	.	TRBD1	TRBV6-4	TRBJ2-7
CASSALAGVYQETQYF	TGTGCCAGCAGTGCCCTAGCGGGAGTGTACCAAGAGACCCAGTACTTC	many	TRBD2	TRBV2	TRBJ2-5
CASSWNTGETQYF	TGTGCCAGCAGCTGGAACACCGGGGAGACCCAGTACTTC	.	.	TRBV7-2	TRBJ2-5
CASSPVAGELFF	TGTGCCAGCTCACCGGTTGCCGGGGAGCTGTTTTTT	.	.	TRBV18	TRBJ2-2
CASGRDSSGANVLTF	TGCGCCAGCGGACGGGACAGTTCTGGGGCCAACGTCCTGACTTTC	many	TRBD1	TRBV4-3	TRBJ2-6
CASSPDSFSGNTIYF	TGTGCCAGCTCACCGGACAGTTTCTCTGGAAACACCATATATTTT	many	.	TRBV18	TRBJ1-3
CASSLDRAVDGYTF	TGTGCCAGCAGCCTAGACAGGGCCGTGGATGGCTACACCTTC	.	TRBD1	TRBV5-8	TRBJ1-2
CASCSQMTDSGANVLTF	TGCGCCAGCTGCTCGCAAATGACAGACTCCGGGGCCAACGTCCTGACTTTC	.	.	TRBV5-1	TRBJ2-6
CASSRQGAAYNEQFF	TGTGCCAGCAGCCGCCAGGGGGCGGCCTACAATGAGCAGTTCTTC	many	TRBD1	TRBV2	TRBJ2-1
CASSLDGQGNSNQPQHF	TGCGCCAGCAGCTTGGATGGACAGGGGAATTCGAATCAGCCCCAGCATTTT	.	TRBD1	TRBV5-1	TRBJ1-5
CATSRGAGEGQYF	TGTGCCACCAGCCGGGGGGCGGGGGAGGGCCAGTACTTC	.	.	TRBV24-1	TRBJ2-5
CASSHGPAGGGETQYF	TGTGCCAGCAGTCACGGGCCAGCGGGGGGCGGAGAGACCCAGTACTTC	many	TRBD2	TRBV6-5	TRBJ2-5
CASSPIGTSGANVLTF	TGTGCCAGCAGCCCTATAGGCACCTCTGGGGCCAACGTCCTGACTTTC	many	.	TRBV7-9	TRBJ2-6
CASSRTGGNYGYTF	TGTGCCAGCAGTCGGACAGGGGGCAACTATGGCTACACCTTC	many	TRBD1	TRBV6-6	TRBJ1-2
CASRDYRGRTDTQYF	TGTGCCAGTAGGGACTACAGGGGGCGCACAGATACGCAGTATTTT	many	TRBD1	TRBV19	TRBJ2-3
CSARPQVGQPQHF	TGCAGTGCTAGACCACAGGTGGGTCAGCCCCAGCATTTT	many	.	TRBV20-1	TRBJ1-5
CSLGGRGANEQYF	TGCAGCCTAGGGGGGAGGGGGGCTAACGAGCAGTACTTC	.	.	TRBV29-1	TRBJ2-7
CSANAPVGIYGYTF	TGCAGTGCCAACGCCCCCGTGGGGATCTATGGCTACACCTTC	.	.	TRBV20-1	TRBJ1-2
CASSTHPGMGETQYF	TGTGCCAGCAGCACCCATCCAGGGATGGGGGAGACCCAGTACTTC	many	.	TRBV5-8	TRBJ2-5
CASNSLDRNYGYTF	TGTGCCAGCAATTCTCTGGACAGAAACTATGGCTACACCTTC	many	.	TRBV3-1	TRBJ1-2
CASRGTSRDEQFF	TGTGCCAGCAGGGGGACTAGTCGCGATGAGCAGTTCTTC	many	TRBD2	TRBV6-6	TRBJ2-1
CASSRTTGTGETQYF	TGCGCCAGCAGCCGGACGACAGGGACGGGGGAGACCCAGTACTTC	many	TRBD1	TRBV5-1	TRBJ2-5
CASSRSLSPSSYNEQFF	TGCGCCAGCAGCCGTAGCCTTTCCCCGTCCTCCTACAATGAGCAGTTCTTC	.	.	TRBV4-1	TRBJ2-1